This TCR beta chain derives from a study of Ad26.COV2.S vaccination and SARS-CoV-2 variants. Libraries were prepared by immunoSEQ multiplex PCR; TCRdb keeps only in-frame clonotypes and omits some of them. The repertoire holds 400,000 or so clones, with approximately 86% as singletons. The germline V gene encodes CDR1 LGHNA and CDR2 YSLEER. The CDR3 extends over 15 amino acids. V lost 5 bases to trimming and J lost 4 bases, with 15 bases between them. Treatment noted: around 19 received Ad26.COV2.S at low or high dose, single or two shots; 5 received placebo; per-sample allocation not given. Sampling took place 63 days after the first vaccine or placebo injection. Aged 18-55 years, donor was enrolled in Boston in the early 2020s.

The sample here was peripheral blood, taken in a trial of Ad26.COV2.S vaccine versus placebo. The receptor was isolated from a person aged 18-65 years who received the Ad26.COV2.S COVID-19 vaccine or a placebo. The chain has TRBV4-3 and TRBJ2-1; perhaps D is TRBD1 or TRBD2 (5 bases each). The CDR3: CASSIGAVGYNEQFF. Written as DNA, the CDR3 is TGCGCCAGCAGCATCGGGGCGGTTGGGTACAATGAGCAGTTCTTC.